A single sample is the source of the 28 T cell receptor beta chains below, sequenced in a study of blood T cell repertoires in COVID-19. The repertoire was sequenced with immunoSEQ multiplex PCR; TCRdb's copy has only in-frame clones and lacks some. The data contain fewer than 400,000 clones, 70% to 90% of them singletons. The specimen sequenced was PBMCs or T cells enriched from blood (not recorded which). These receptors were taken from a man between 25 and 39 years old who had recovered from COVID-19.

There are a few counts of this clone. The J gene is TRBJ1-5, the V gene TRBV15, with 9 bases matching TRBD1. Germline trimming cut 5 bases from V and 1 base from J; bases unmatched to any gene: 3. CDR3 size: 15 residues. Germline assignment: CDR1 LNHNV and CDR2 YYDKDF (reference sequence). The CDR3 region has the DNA TGTGCCACCAGCCCGGACAGGGGAAGCAATCAGCCCCAGCATTTT. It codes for CATSPDRGSNQPQHF.

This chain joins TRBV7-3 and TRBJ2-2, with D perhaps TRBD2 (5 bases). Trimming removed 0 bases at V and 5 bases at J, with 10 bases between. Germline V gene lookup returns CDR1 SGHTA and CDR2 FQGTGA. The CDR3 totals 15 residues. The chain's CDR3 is CASSLTGPGTGELFF. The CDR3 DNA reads TGTGCCAGCAGCTTAACAGGTCCGGGAACCGGGGAGCTGTTTTTT.

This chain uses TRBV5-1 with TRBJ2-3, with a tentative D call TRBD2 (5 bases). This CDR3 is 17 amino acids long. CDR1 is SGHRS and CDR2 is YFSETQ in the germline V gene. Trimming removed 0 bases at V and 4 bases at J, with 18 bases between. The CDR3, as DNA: TGCGCCAGCAGCTTGGCCCCTCTCCCAGGAGCGGCAGATACGCAGTATTTT. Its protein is CASSLAPLPGAADTQYF.

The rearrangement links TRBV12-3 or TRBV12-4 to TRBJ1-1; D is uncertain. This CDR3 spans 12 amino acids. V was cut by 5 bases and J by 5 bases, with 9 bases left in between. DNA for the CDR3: TGTGCCAGCAGTGCGAAACGGACTGAAGCTTTCTTT. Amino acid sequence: CASSAKRTEAFF.

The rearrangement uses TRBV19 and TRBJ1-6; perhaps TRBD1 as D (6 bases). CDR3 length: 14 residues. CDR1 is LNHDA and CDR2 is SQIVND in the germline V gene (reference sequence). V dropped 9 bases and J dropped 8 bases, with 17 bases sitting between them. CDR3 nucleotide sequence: TGTGCCAGCATGCTAGGGGGAATTGATTCACCCCTCCACTTT. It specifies CASMLGGIDSPLHF.

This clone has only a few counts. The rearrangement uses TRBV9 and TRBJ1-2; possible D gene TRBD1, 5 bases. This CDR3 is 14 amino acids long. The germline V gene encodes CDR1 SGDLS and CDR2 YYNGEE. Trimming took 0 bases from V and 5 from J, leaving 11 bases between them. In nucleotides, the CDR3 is TGTGCCAGCAGCGTAGCGGGGGGGATGTATGGCTACACCTTC. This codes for CASSVAGGMYGYTF.

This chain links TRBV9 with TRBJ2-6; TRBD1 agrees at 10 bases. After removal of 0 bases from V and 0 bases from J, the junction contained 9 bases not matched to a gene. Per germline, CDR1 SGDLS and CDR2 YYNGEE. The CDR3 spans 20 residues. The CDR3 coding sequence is TGTGCCAGCAGCGTAGGCCAACCGGGACAGGGGTTCTCTGGGGCCAACGTCCTGACTTTC. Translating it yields CASSVGQPGQGFSGANVLTF.

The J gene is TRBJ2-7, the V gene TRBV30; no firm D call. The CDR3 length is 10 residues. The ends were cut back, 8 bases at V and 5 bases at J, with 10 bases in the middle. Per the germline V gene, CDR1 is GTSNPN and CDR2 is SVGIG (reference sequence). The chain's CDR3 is CARRADEQYF. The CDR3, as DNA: TGTGCCCGAAGAGCCGACGAGCAGTACTTC.

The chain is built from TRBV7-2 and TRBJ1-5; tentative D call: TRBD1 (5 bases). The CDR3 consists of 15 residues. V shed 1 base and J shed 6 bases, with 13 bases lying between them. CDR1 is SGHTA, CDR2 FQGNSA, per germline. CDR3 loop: CASSLGGGMAQPQHF. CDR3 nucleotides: TGTGCCAGCAGCTTAGGGGGGGGAATGGCTCAGCCCCAGCATTTT.

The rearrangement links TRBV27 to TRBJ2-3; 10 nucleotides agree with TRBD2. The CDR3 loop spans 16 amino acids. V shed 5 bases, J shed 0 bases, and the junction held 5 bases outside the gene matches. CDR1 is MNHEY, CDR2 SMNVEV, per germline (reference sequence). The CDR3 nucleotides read TGTGCCAGCAGTCGTAGCGGGGGGACGAGCACAGATACGCAGTATTTT. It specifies CASSRSGGTSTDTQYF.

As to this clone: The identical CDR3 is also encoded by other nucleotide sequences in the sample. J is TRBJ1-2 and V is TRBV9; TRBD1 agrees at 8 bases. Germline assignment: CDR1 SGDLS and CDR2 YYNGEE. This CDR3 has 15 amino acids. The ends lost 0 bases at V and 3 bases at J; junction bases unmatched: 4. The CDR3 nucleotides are TGTGCCAGCAGCGTAGGGGCAGGGGGCGACTATGGCTACACCTTC. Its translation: CASSVGAGGDYGYTF.

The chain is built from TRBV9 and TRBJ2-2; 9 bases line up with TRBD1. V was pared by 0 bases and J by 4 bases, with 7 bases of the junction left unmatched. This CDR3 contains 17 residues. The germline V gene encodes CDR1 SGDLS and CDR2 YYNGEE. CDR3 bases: TGTGCCAGCAGCGTAGCTACGGGACAGGGTCGCACCGGGGAGCTGTTTTTT. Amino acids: CASSVATGQGRTGELFF.

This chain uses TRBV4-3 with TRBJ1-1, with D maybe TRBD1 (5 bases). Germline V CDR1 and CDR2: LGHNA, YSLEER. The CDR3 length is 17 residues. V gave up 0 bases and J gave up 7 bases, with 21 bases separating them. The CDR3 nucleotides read TGCGCCAGCAGCCAAGATCTTAATGCAGGGCGAGGTTTTGAAGCTTTCTTT. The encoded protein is CASSQDLNAGRGFEAFF.

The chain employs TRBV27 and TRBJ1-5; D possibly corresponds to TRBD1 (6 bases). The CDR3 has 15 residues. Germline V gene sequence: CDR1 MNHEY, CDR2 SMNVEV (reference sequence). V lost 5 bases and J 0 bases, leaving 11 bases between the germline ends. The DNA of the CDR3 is TGTGCCAGCAGTCCCGGGGACATTAGCAATCAGCCCCAGCATTTT. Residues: CASSPGDISNQPQHF.

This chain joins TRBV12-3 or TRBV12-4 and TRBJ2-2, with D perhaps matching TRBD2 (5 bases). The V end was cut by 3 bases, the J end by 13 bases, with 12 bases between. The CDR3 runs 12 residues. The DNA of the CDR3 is TGTGCCAGCAGTTTTCGGGGTTTAGCGCTGTTTTTT. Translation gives CASSFRGLALFF.

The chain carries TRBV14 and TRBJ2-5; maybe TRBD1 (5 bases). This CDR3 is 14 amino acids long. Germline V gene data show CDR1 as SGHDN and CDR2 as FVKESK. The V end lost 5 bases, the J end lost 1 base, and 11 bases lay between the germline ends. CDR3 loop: CASSRGPLQETQYF. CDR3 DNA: TGTGCCAGCAGCAGGGGCCCCCTCCAAGAGACCCAGTACTTC.

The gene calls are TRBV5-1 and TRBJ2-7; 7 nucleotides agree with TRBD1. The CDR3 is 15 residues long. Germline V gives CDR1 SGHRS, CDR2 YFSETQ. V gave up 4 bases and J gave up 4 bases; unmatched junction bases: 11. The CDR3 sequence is CASSPMDRRLYEQYF. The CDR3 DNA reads TGCGCCAGCAGCCCTATGGACAGGCGACTTTACGAGCAGTACTTC.

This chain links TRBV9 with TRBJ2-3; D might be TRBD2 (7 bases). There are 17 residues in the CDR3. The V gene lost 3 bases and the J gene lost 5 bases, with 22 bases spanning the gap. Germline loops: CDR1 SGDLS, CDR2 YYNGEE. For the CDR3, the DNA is TGTGCCAGCAGCGCCGCCGGGGTGGCGGGGGCTGGAGATACGCAGTATTTT. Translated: CASSAAGVAGAGDTQYF.

CDR3 DNA: TGTGCCAGCAGTGAAGGGGCCTATGAAGCTTTCTTT. Its translation: CASSEGAYEAFF. V gene TRBV2 combines with J gene TRBJ1-1, with D uncertain. Trimming removed 1 base from V and 7 bases from J, with 7 bases in between. CDR3 length equals 12 residues. Germline CDR1 reads SNHLY; CDR2 reads FYNNEI.

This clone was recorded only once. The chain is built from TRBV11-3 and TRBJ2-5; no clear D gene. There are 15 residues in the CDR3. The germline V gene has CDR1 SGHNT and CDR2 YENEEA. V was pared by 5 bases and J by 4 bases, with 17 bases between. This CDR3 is CASSPPKLYGETQYF. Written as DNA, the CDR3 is TGTGCCAGCAGCCCACCGAAGCTCTACGGAGAGACCCAGTACTTC.

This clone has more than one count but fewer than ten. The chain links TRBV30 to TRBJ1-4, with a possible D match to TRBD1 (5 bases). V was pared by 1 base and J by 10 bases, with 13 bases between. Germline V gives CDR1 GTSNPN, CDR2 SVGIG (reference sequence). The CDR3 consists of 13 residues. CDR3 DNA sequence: TGTGCCTGGAGTGAAGGATTCACAGGAAAACTGTTTTTT. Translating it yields CAWSEGFTGKLFF.

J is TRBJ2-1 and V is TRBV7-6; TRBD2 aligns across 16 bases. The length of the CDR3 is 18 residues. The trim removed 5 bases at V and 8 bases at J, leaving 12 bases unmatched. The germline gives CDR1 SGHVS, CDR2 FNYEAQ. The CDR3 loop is CASSRGLAGGQFGDEQFF. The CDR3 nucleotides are TGTGCCAGCAGCCGGGGACTAGCGGGGGGGCAGTTCGGCGATGAGCAGTTCTTC.

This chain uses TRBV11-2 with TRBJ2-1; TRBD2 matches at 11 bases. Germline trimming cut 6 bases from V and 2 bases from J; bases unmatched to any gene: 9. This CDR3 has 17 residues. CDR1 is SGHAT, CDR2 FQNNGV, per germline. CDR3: CASRKSYSGGAYNEQFF. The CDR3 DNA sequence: TGTGCCAGCAGGAAATCCTATAGCGGGGGGGCCTACAATGAGCAGTTCTTC.

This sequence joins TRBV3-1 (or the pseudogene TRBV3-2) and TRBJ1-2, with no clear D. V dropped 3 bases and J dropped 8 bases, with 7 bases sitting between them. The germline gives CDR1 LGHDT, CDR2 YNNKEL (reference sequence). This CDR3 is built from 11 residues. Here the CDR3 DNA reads TGTGCCAGCAGCCACTCGGTGGGCTACACCTTC. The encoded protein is CASSHSVGYTF.

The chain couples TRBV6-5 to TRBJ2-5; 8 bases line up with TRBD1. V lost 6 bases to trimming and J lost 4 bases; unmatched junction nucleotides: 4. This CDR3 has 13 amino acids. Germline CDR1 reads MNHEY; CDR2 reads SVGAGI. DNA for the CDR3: TGTGCCAGCAGGCGACAGGGGTCAGAGACCCAGTACTTC. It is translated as CASRRQGSETQYF.

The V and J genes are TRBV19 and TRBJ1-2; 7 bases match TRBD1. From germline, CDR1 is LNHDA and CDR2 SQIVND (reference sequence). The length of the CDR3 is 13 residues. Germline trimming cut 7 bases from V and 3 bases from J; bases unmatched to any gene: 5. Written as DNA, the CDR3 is TGTGCCAGTACACAGGGGCCGGACTATGGCTACACCTTC. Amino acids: CASTQGPDYGYTF. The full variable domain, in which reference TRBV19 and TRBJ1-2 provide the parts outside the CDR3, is DGGITQSPKYLFRKEGQNVTLSCEQNLNHDAMYWYRQDPGQGLRLIYYSQIVNDFQKGDIAEGYSVSREKKESFPLTVTSAQKNPTAFYLCASTQGPDYGYTFGSGTRLTVV.

CDR3 sequence: CASSPGTGGDVWYGYTF. The CDR3 bases are TGCGCCAGCAGCCCTGGGACAGGGGGTGATGTCTGGTATGGCTACACCTTC. This chain uses TRBV4-1 with TRBJ1-2; 11 nucleotides agree with TRBD1. V lost 4 bases, J lost 5 bases, and 12 bases stayed unmatched. Per germline, CDR1 MGHRA and CDR2 YSYEKL. The length of the CDR3 is 17 residues.

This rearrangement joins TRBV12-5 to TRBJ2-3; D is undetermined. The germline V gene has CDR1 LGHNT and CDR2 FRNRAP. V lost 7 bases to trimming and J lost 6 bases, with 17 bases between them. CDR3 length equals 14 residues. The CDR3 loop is CASAAIPVPDTQYF. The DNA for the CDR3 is TGTGCTAGTGCCGCGATCCCGGTTCCGGATACGCAGTATTTT.